These 8 T cell receptor beta chains were all obtained from the same sample, sequenced in a study of blood T cell repertoires in COVID-19. Using immunoSEQ multiplex PCR, the repertoire was profiled, and TCRdb retains in-frame clones only, with some absent. The sample lists approximately 360,000 clones, roughly 90% occurring once. The sequencing input was peripheral blood. The origin of the receptors is a man between 40 and 49 years old with acute or convalescent COVID-19.

This clone was seen only a few times. The genes are TRBV27 and TRBJ2-2, with D unclear. The V gene's germline CDR1 is MNHEY and CDR2 SMNVEV (reference sequence). The CDR3 runs to 12 residues. V was pared by 4 bases and J by 3 bases, with 3 bases between. The CDR3 here is CASSSYTGELFF. Here the CDR3 DNA reads TGTGCCAGCAGTTCCTACACCGGGGAGCTGTTTTTT.

With respect to this clone: The sample has other DNA sequences that encode this CDR3 too. The V gene is TRBV28, the J gene TRBJ2-7; 7 bases fit TRBD1. CDR1 is MDHEN, CDR2 SYDVKM, per germline. The CDR3 loop spans 12 amino acids. Losses at the gene ends were 6 bases for V and 2 bases for J; bases not matched to a gene: 1. The CDR3, as DNA: TGTGCCAGCAGAAGGGGGCCCTACGAGCAGTACTTC. It encodes CASRRGPYEQYF.

The rearrangement uses TRBV18 and TRBJ2-7; D gene unclear. This CDR3 spans 14 amino acids. The V end lost 4 bases, the J end lost 2 bases, and 12 bases lay between the germline ends. CDR1 and CDR2 (germline): KGHSH, LQKENI. The CDR3 loop reads CASSLPYSPYEQYF. Here the CDR3 DNA reads TGTGCCAGCTCACTCCCTTACAGTCCCTACGAGCAGTACTTC.

The V call is TRBV30, the J call TRBJ2-5; 7 bases are shared with TRBD1. The germline V gene encodes CDR1 GTSNPN and CDR2 SVGIG (reference sequence). The junction had 7 bases not matched to a gene; V was cut back by 5 bases and J by 4 bases. The CDR3 has 13 residues. CDR3 bases: TGTGCCTGGGGGACAGCTGTAGGAGAGACCCAGTACTTC. Its protein product is CAWGTAVGETQYF. Based on the CDR3 plus reference TRBV30 and TRBJ2-5, the full variable domain is SQTIHQWPATLVQPVGSPLSLECTVEGTSNPNLYWYRQAAGRGLQLLFYSVGIGQISSEVPQNLSASRPQDRQFILSSKKLLLSDSGFYLCAWGTAVGETQYFGPGTRLLVL.

The genes are TRBV12-3 or TRBV12-4 and TRBJ1-1; TRBD1 might be the D (5 bases). The CDR3 consists of 12 residues. V dropped 1 base and J dropped 11 bases, with 11 bases sitting between them. The CDR3 sequence: CASSLGGRVAFF. For the CDR3, the DNA is TGTGCCAGCAGTTTAGGAGGCAGGGTCGCTTTCTTT.

The chain is built from TRBV30 and TRBJ1-2; 10 positions match TRBD1. CDR3 length: 14 amino acids. Germline-derived CDR1 and CDR2 are GTSNPN and SVGIG (reference sequence). The V and J ends lost 3 bases and 6 bases, in that order; junction bases with no gene match: 7. CDR3 DNA: TGTGCCTGGAGGTTGGGGACAGGGGTAGATGGCTACACCTTC. This translates into CAWRLGTGVDGYTF.

The CDR3 here is CASSYGTGPYNEQFF. In DNA form, the CDR3 reads TGCGCCAGCAGTTACGGGACAGGGCCTTACAATGAGCAGTTCTTC. The chain recombines TRBV5-1 with TRBJ2-1; 9 nucleotides match TRBD1. Germline CDR1 is SGHRS and CDR2 is YFSETQ. The length of the CDR3 is 15 residues. J was trimmed by 4 bases and V by 5 bases; bases with no gene match: 7.

This rearrangement joins TRBV19 to TRBJ2-7; 7 bases line up with TRBD1. V was pared by 7 bases and J by 0 bases, with 3 bases of the junction left unmatched. CDR3 length: 13 residues. CDR1 is LNHDA and CDR2 is SQIVND in the germline V gene (reference sequence). Here the CDR3 reads CASMDRSSYEQYF. The CDR3 coding sequence is TGTGCCAGTATGGACAGGAGCTCCTACGAGCAGTACTTC. The variable domain in full, completed from reference TRBV19 and TRBJ2-7, reads DGGITQSPKYLFRKEGQNVTLSCEQNLNHDAMYWYRQDPGQGLRLIYYSQIVNDFQKGDIAEGYSVSREKKESFPLTVTSAQKNPTAFYLCASMDRSSYEQYFGPGTRLTVT.